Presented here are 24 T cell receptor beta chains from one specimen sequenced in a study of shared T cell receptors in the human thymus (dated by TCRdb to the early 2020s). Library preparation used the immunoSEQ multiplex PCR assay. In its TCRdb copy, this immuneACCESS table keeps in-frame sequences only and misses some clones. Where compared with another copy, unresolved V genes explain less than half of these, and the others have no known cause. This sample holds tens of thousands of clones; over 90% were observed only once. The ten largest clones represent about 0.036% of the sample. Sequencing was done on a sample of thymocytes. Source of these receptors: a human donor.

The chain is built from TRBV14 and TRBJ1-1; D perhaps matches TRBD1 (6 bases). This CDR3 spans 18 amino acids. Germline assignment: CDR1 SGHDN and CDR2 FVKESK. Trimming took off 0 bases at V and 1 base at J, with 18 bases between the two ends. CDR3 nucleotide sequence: TGTGCCAGCAGCCAAGATCAAAACAGGGAGGGGCGGAACACTGAAGCTTTCTTT. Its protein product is CASSQDQNREGRNTEAFF.

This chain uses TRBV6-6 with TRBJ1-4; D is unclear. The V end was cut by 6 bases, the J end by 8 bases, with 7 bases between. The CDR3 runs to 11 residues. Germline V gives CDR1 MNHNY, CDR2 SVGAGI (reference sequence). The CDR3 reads CASRGSEKLFF. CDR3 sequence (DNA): TGTGCCAGCAGGGGATCAGAAAAACTGTTTTTT.

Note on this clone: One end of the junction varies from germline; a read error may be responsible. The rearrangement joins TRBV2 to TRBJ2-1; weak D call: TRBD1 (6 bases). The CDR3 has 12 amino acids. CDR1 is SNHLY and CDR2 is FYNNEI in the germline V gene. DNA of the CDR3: TGCGGACGTAAGAGGGGGTGGAATGAGCAGTTCTTC. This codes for CGRKRGWNEQFF.

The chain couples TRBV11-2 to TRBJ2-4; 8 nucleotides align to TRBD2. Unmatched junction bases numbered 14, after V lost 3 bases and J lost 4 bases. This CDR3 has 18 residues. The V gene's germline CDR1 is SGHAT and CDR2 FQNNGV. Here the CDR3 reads CASSFMGDRAGAKNIQYF. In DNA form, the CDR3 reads TGTGCCAGCAGCTTTATGGGCGACCGAGCGGGGGCAAAAAACATTCAGTACTTC.

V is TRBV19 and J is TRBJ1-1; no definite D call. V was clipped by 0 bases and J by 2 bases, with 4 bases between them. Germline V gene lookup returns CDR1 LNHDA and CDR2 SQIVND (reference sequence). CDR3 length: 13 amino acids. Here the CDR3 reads CASSIEANTEAFF. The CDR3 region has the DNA TGTGCCAGTAGTATAGAGGCAAACACTGAAGCTTTCTTT. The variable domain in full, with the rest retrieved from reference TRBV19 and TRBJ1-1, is DGGITQSPKYLFRKEGQNVTLSCEQNLNHDAMYWYRQDPGQGLRLIYYSQIVNDFQKGDIAEGYSVSREKKESFPLTVTSAQKNPTAFYLCASSIEANTEAFFGQGTRLTVV.

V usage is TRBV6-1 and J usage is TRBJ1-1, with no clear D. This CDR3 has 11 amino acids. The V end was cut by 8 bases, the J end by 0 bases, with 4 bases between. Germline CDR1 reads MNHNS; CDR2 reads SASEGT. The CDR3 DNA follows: TGTGCCAGCGTGATGAACACTGAAGCTTTCTTT. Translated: CASVMNTEAFF.

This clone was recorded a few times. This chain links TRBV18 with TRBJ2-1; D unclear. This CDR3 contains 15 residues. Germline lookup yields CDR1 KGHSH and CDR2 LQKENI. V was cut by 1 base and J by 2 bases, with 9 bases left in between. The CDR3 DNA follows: TGTGCCAGCTCACCACGGTACTACACCTACAATGAGCAGTTCTTC. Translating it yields CASSPRYYTYNEQFF.

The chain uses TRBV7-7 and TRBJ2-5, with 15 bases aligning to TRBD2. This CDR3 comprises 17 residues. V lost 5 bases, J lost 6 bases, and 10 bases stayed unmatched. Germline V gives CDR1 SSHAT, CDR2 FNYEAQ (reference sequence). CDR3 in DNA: TGTGCCAGCAGCCCTTCCGGGACTAGCGGGGGGCGAAAGACCCAGTACTTC. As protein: CASSPSGTSGGRKTQYF.

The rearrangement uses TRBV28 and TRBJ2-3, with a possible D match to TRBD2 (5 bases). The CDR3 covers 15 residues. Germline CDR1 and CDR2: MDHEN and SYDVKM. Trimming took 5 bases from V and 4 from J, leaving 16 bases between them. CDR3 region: CASSHRGIQADTQYF. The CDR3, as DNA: TGTGCCAGCAGTCACCGAGGGATTCAGGCAGATACGCAGTATTTT.

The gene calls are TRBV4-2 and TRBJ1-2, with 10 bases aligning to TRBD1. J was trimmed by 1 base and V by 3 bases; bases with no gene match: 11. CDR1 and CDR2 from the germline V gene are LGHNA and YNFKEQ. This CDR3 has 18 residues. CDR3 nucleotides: TGTGCCAGCAGCCAGACTCGACAGGGGGCGAGGGTTAACTATGGCTACACCTTC. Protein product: CASSQTRQGARVNYGYTF.

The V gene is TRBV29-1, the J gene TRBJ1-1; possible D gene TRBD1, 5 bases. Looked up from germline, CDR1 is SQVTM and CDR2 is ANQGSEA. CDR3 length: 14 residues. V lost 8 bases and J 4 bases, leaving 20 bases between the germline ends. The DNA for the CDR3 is TGCAGCTTTTGGGGTCGCCGGGGGATCACTGAAGCTTTCTTT. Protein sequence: CSFWGRRGITEAFF.

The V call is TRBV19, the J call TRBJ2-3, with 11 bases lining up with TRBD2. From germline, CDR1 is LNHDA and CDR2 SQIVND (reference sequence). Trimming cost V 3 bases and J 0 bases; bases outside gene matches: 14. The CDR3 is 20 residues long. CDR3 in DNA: TGTGCCAGTAGTATCCCCGGGCGTACTAGCGGGGGTGCTAGCACAGATACGCAGTATTTT. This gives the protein CASSIPGRTSGGASTDTQYF.

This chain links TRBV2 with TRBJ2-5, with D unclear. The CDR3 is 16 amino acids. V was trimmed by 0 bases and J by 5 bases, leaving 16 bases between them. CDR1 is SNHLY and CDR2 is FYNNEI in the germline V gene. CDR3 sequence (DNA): TGTGCCAGCAGTGAAGCGCGCATTATCCACGTGGAGACCCAGTACTTC. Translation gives CASSEARIIHVETQYF.

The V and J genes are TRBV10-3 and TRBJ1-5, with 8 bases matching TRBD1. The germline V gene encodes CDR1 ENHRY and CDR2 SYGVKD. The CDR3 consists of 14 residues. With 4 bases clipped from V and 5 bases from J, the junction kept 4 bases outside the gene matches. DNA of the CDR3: TGTGCCATCAGTGGGACAGGGAGTTATCAGCCCCAGCATTTT. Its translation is CAISGTGSYQPQHF.

DNA of the CDR3: TGTGCCAGTAGTATATTCAGGGCCCCTCCGGGGCCCCAGCATTTT. Encoded protein: CASSIFRAPPGPQHF. The chain recombines TRBV19 with TRBJ1-5; a weak D match, TRBD1 (5 bases). Deletions cut 2 bases from V and 9 bases from J, with 17 bases between. The CDR3 loop spans 15 amino acids. The V gene's germline CDR1 is LNHDA and CDR2 SQIVND (reference sequence).

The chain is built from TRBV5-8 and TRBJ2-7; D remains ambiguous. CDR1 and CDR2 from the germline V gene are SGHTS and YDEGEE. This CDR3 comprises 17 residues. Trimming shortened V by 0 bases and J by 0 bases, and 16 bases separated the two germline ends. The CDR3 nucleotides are TGTGCCAGCAGCTTGGCCGTCACGATGACGGTCTCCTACGAGCAGTACTTC. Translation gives CASSLAVTMTVSYEQYF.

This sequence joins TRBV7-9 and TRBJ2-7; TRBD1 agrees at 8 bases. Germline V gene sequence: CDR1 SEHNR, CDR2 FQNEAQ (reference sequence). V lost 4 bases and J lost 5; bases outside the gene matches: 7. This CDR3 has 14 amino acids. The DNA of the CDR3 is TGTGCCAGCAGCTCAGGGGGCGCATCAGACGAGCAGTACTTC. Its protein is CASSSGGASDEQYF.

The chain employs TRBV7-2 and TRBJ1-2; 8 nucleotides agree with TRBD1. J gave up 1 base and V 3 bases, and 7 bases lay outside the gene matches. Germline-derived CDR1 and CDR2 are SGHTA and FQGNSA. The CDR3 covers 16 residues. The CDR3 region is CASSFYGQGHNYGYTF. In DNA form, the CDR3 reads TGTGCCAGCAGCTTCTATGGACAGGGCCATAACTATGGCTACACCTTC. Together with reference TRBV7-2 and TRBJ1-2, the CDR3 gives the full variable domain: GAGVSQSPSNKVTEKGKDVELRCDPISGHTALYWYRQSLGQGLEFLIYFQGNSAPDKSGLPSDRFSAERTGGSVSTLTIQRTQQEDSAVYLCASSFYGQGHNYGYTFGSGTRLTVV.

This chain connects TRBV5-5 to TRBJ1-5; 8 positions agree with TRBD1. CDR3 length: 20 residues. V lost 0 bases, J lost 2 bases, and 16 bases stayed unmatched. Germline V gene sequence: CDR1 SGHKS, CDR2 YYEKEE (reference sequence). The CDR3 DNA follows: TGTGCCAGCAGCTTGGAGGCTGAGGACAGGGAATACGATGGCAATCAGCCCCAGCATTTT. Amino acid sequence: CASSLEAEDREYDGNQPQHF.

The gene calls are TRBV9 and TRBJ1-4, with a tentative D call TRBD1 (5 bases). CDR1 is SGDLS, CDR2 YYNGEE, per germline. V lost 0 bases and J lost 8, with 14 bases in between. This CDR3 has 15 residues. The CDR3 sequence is CASSVVGGEGEKLFF. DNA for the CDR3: TGTGCCAGCAGCGTAGTAGGAGGGGAGGGGGAAAAACTGTTTTTT.

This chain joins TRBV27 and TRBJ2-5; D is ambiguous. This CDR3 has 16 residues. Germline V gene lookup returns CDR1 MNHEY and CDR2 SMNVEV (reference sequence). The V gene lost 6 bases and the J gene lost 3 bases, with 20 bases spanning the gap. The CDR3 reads CASRQAAGWMKETQYF. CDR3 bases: TGTGCCAGCAGGCAAGCAGCTGGGTGGATGAAAGAGACCCAGTACTTC.

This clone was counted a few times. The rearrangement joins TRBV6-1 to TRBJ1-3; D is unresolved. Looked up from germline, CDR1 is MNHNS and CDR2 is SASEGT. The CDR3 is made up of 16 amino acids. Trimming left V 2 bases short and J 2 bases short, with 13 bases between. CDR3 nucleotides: TGTGCCAGCAGTGAATGGGTGATTAGCCCTGGAAACACCATATATTTT. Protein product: CASSEWVISPGNTIYF.

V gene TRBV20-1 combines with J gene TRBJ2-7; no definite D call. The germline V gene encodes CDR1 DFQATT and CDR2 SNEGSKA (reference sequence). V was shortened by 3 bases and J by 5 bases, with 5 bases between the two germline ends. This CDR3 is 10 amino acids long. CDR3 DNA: TGCAGTGCTAGTGGCCACGAGCAGTACTTC. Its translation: CSASGHEQYF.

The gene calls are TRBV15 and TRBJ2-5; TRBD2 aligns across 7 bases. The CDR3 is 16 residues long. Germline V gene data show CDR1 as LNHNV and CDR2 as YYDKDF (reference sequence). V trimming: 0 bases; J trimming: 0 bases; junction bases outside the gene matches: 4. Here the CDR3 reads CATSRDKAGDQETQYF. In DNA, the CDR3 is TGTGCCACCAGCAGAGATAAGGCGGGGGACCAAGAGACCCAGTACTTC.